A single sample is the source of the 10 T cell receptor beta chains below, sequenced in a study of T cell repertoires in cytomegalovirus infection. What these receptors recognize is not known. TCRdb recomputed calls from the reads with MiXCR, one row per CDR3 protein. The sample carries some 310,000 distinct CDR3 sequences, around a quarter recorded once. The source material was cultured PBMCs, sampled from culture after CMV antigen stimulation. These receptors all stem from a human donor in good health (CMV status not recorded). Some clones in this sample may be carry-over from other donors' samples.

About this clonotype: This may be a read error, as it is one base from a much larger clone. This CDR3 is missing its conserved last phenylalanine or tryptophan, likely due to a read error. The gene calls are TRBV7-2 and TRBJ2-5; D is unclear. The V end was cut by 1 base, the J end by 5 bases, with 8 bases between. Germline V gene sequence: CDR1 SGHTA, CDR2 FQGNSA. The length of the CDR3 is 13 residues. CDR3: CASSLVFAETQYL. In nucleotides, the CDR3 is TGTGCCAGCAGCTTAGTTTTCGCGGAGACCCAGTACTTA.

This rearrangement joins TRBV29-1 to TRBJ2-7, with D perhaps matching TRBD1 (6 bases). Germline V lookup: CDR1 SQVTM, CDR2 ANQGSEA. The ends were cut back, 4 bases at V and 3 bases at J, with 25 bases in the middle. The CDR3 sequence is 17 residues long. The CDR3 protein is CSVVSRFQGTGGYEQYF. CDR3 coding DNA: TGCAGCGTTGTCAGTCGGTTTCAGGGGACCGGAGGCTACGAGCAGTACTTC.

This rearrangement joins TRBV19 to TRBJ2-3; TRBD1 matches 7 bases. Germline V lookup: CDR1 LNHDA, CDR2 SQIVND (reference sequence). The J segment lost 0 bases and the V segment lost 6 bases, leaving 3 bases of the junction unmatched. The CDR3 contains 14 residues. The CDR3 loop is CASSEQGSTDTQYF. The CDR3 DNA sequence: TGTGCCAGTAGCGAACAGGGGAGCACAGATACGCAGTATTTT.

This clonotype has more than one count but fewer than ten. J is TRBJ2-6 and V is TRBV12-3 or TRBV12-4; tentatively, D is TRBD2 (5 bases). The V end was cut by 3 bases, the J end by 2 bases, with 8 bases between. The CDR3 extends over 15 amino acids. The CDR3 region is CASSLEVPGANVLTF. The CDR3 DNA follows: TGTGCCAGCAGTTTGGAGGTCCCTGGGGCCAACGTCCTGACTTTC.

The table lists this clonotype with a few counts. V is TRBV5-1 and J is TRBJ2-1; D possibly uses TRBD1 or TRBD2 (6 bases each). Germline V gene sequence: CDR1 SGHRS, CDR2 YFSETQ. The CDR3 covers 17 residues. The V end lost 5 bases, the J end lost 3 bases, and 21 bases lay between the germline ends. The CDR3: CASSGGRWGVSYNEQFF. CDR3 nucleotides: TGCGCCAGCAGTGGGGGCCGATGGGGGGTTAGCTACAATGAGCAGTTCTTC.

This rearrangement joins TRBV7-9 to TRBJ2-3; unclear D gene. Germline V lookup: CDR1 SEHNR, CDR2 FQNEAQ (reference sequence). The V end lost 5 bases, the J end lost 0 bases, and 15 bases lay between the germline ends. CDR3 length: 16 amino acids. CDR3 sequence: CASSPASGPSTDTQYF. CDR3 DNA sequence: TGTGCCAGCAGCCCCGCGTCCGGGCCTAGCACAGATACGCAGTATTTT.

The V gene is TRBV7-4, the J gene TRBJ2-1, with TRBD2 identical over 7 bases. This CDR3 has 16 amino acids. The V and J ends lost 7 bases and 0 bases, in that order; junction bases with no gene match: 9. Germline CDR1 is SGHVT and CDR2 is SQSDAQ. The CDR3 DNA follows: TGTGCCAGCAACCCCACTAGCGAAAGCTCCTACAATGAGCAGTTCTTC. This gives the protein CASNPTSESSYNEQFF. The whole variable domain, remainder taken from reference TRBV7-4 and TRBJ2-1, is GAGVSQSPRYKVAKRGRDVALRCDSISGHVTLYWYRQTLGQGSEVLTYSQSDAQRDKSGRPSGRFSAERPERSVSTLKIQRTEQGDSAVYLCASNPTSESSYNEQFFGPGTRLTVL.

The rearrangement joins TRBV7-9 to TRBJ2-3; 9 positions agree with TRBD2. Germline values: CDR1 SEHNR, CDR2 FQNEAQ (reference sequence). The CDR3 consists of 17 residues. The junction had 5 bases not matched to a gene; V was cut back by 1 base and J by 0 bases. In DNA, the CDR3 is TGTGCCAGCAGCTTAGGAGGTAGCGGGAGAAGCACAGATACGCAGTATTTT. This gives the protein CASSLGGSGRSTDTQYF. Based on the CDR3 plus reference TRBV7-9 and TRBJ2-3, the full variable domain is DTGVSQNPRHKITKRGQNVTFRCDPISEHNRLYWYRQTLGQGPEFLTYFQNEAQLEKSRLLSDRFSAERPKGSFSTLEIQRTEQGDSAMYLCASSLGGSGRSTDTQYFGPGTRLTVL.

This chain uses TRBV27 with TRBJ2-1; 8 nucleotides match TRBD2. CDR1 and CDR2 (germline): MNHEY, SMNVEV (reference sequence). V shed 6 bases and J 8 bases; nucleotides not matched to a gene: 15. The CDR3 runs to 16 residues. The CDR3 sequence is CASRDLGAGGGYEQFF. CDR3 bases: TGTGCCAGCAGAGACCTGGGGGCGGGGGGTGGCTATGAGCAGTTCTTC.

The chain has TRBV7-8 and TRBJ2-6; 10 bases align to TRBD1. This CDR3 comprises 17 residues. V was pared by 5 bases and J by 2 bases, with 6 bases of the junction left unmatched. Per germline, CDR1 SGHVS and CDR2 FQNEAQ. CDR3 nucleotide sequence: TGTGCCAGCAGCCGGGGACAGGGGTACCCTGGGGCCAACGTCCTGACTTTC. It is translated as CASSRGQGYPGANVLTF.